A single sample is the source of the 7 T cell receptor beta chains below, sequenced in a study of blood T cell repertoires in COVID-19. This table comes from immunoSEQ multiplex PCR, and its TCRdb copy is limited to in-frame clones, with some not included. The sample lists approximately 220,000 clones, around 83% occurring once. The source material was PBMCs or T cells enriched from blood (not recorded which). These receptors were obtained from a woman in her thirties or forties who had recovered from COVID-19.

This chain connects TRBV4-1 to TRBJ1-4; 9 nucleotides align to TRBD1. V shed 4 bases and J 1 base; nucleotides not matched to a gene: 10. The CDR3 extends over 18 amino acids. The germline V gene encodes CDR1 MGHRA and CDR2 YSYEKL. This chain's CDR3 is CASSLFGQGRQTNEKLFF. Here the CDR3 DNA reads TGCGCCAGCAGCCTTTTCGGACAGGGGAGGCAAACTAATGAAAAACTGTTTTTT.

This chain uses TRBV6-5 with TRBJ1-2, with D uncertain. V gave up 2 bases and J gave up 8 bases, with 12 bases separating them. CDR3 length: 13 amino acids. Germline CDR1 is MNHEY and CDR2 is SVGAGI. CDR3 nucleotides: TGTGCCAGCAGTTACGCAAACGGGGAGGGCTACACCTTC. Amino acids: CASSYANGEGYTF.

The chain couples TRBV18 to TRBJ2-5; TRBD2 is a possible D gene (6 bases). Germline loops: CDR1 KGHSH, CDR2 LQKENI. CDR3 length: 16 amino acids. The ends were cut back, 4 bases at V and 5 bases at J, with 20 bases in the middle. The CDR3 sequence is CASSRPGLSAGETQYF. CDR3 DNA: TGTGCCAGCTCACGACCGGGATTGTCCGCGGGGGAGACCCAGTACTTC.

This rearrangement joins TRBV11-2 to TRBJ1-2, with a possible D match to TRBD1 (6 bases). V was cut by 5 bases and J by 4 bases, with 20 bases left in between. CDR3 length equals 16 residues. Germline V gives CDR1 SGHAT, CDR2 FQNNGV. CDR3 DNA sequence: TGTGCCAGCAGCCTTGACTCAGGGGCGCTCGGCTATGGCTACACCTTC. Protein product: CASSLDSGALGYGYTF.

This chain joins TRBV6-5 and TRBJ2-7; TRBD1 might be the D (6 bases). The germline CDR1 and CDR2 sequences are MNHEY and SVGAGI. The V end lost 7 bases, the J end lost 2 bases, and 12 bases lay between the germline ends. This CDR3 has 13 amino acids. The chain's CDR3 is CASTEQGTYEQYF. CDR3 DNA sequence: TGTGCCAGCACCGAACAGGGAACCTACGAGCAGTACTTC.

This clone has a single count. V and J are TRBV2 and TRBJ2-1; tentative D call: TRBD1 (6 bases). V lost 3 bases and J 10 bases, leaving 16 bases between the germline ends. The CDR3 length is 14 residues. The V gene's germline CDR1 is SNHLY and CDR2 FYNNEI. This chain's CDR3 is CASSEGPGVNEQFF. The CDR3 coding sequence is TGTGCCAGCAGTGAGGGGCCAGGGGTAAACGAGCAGTTCTTC.

V gene TRBV3-1 (or the pseudogene TRBV3-2) combines with J gene TRBJ1-1; D remains ambiguous. CDR1 LGHDT and CDR2 YNNKEL come from the germline V gene (reference sequence). The CDR3 contains 16 residues. Trimming took off 0 bases at V and 3 bases at J, with 14 bases between the two ends. The chain's CDR3 is CASSQERGGRYTEAFF. In DNA, the CDR3 is TGTGCCAGCAGCCAAGAGAGAGGAGGACGTTACACTGAAGCTTTCTTT.